This TCR beta chain stems from a study of blood T cells in healthy people across ages. This clonotype showed up just once. V lost 5 bases and J 5 bases, leaving 10 bases between the germline ends. Germline loops: CDR1 MNHEY, CDR2 SVGAGI. The CDR3 covers 14 residues. Combining a sample-barcoded 5' primer with a J-beta primer mix, a second PCR ran for about 7 to 12 cycles. A single record per CDR3 protein comes from TCRdb applying MiXCR to the 5' RACE reads. The profile shows 980,000 or so distinct CDR3 sequences, 45% to 50% of them singletons. The chain has TRBV6-5 and TRBJ1-6; no clear D gene. The source material was blood. The TCR sequence derives from a man aged 30 to 39 in good health. The CDR3 sequence: CASSPWGDNSPLHF. Written as DNA, the CDR3 is TGTGCCAGCAGTCCGTGGGGTGATAATTCACCCCTCCACTTT.